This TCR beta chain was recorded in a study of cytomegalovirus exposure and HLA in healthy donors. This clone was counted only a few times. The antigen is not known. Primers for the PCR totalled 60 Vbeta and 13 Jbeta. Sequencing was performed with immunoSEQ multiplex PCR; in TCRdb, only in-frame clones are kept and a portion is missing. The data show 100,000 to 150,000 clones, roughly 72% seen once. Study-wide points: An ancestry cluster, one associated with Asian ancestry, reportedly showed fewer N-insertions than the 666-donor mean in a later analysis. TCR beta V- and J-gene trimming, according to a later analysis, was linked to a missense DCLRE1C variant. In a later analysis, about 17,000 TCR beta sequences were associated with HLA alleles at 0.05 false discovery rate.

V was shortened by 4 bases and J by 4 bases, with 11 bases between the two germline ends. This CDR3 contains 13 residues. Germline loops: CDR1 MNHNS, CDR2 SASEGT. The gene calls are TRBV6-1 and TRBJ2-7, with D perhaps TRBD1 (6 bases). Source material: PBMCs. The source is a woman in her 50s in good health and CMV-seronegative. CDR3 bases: TGTGCCAGCAGTGGGAAAGGGGGATACGAGCAGTACTTC. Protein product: CASSGKGGYEQYF.